The clone carrying this T cell receptor beta chain was observed at least ten times. What it recognizes is unknown. From the 5' RACE reads, TCRdb called clonotypes with MiXCR, one entry per CDR3 protein. The data show about 8,600 distinct CDR3 sequences, more than 15% seen once. The CDR3 runs 14 residues. Trimming cost V 6 bases and J 2 bases, with 10 bases left between them. Study results and caveats: Whole repertoires were not studied in the larger cohort, only one V-J beta rearrangement.

The sample comprised memory CD4+ T cells sorted from blood. This sample's subset: memory CD4+ T cells, CD4+CD45RO+CD25-. The gene calls are TRBV12-3 or TRBV12-4 and TRBJ2-2; D not certain. The sequence came from a female donor with breast cancer. The CDR3 nucleotides are TGTGCCAGCAGGATCGAACTTAACACCGGGGAGCTGTTTTTT. Protein: CASRIELNTGELFF.